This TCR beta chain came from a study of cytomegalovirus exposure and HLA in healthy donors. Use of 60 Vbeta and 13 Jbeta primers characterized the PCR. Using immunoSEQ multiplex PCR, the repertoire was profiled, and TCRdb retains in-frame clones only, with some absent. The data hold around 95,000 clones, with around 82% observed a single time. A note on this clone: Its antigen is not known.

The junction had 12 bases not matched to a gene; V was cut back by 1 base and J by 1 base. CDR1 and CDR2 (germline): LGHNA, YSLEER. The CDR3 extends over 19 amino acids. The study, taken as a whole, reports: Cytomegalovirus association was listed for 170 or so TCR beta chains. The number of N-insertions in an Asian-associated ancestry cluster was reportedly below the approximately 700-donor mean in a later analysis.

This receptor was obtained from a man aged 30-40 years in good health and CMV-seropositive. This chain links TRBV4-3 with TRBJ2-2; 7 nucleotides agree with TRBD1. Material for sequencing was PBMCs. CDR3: CASSQGGQGQTLNTGELFF. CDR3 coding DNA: TGCGCCAGCAGCCAAGGCGGCCAGGGACAGACACTGAACACCGGGGAGCTGTTTTTT.